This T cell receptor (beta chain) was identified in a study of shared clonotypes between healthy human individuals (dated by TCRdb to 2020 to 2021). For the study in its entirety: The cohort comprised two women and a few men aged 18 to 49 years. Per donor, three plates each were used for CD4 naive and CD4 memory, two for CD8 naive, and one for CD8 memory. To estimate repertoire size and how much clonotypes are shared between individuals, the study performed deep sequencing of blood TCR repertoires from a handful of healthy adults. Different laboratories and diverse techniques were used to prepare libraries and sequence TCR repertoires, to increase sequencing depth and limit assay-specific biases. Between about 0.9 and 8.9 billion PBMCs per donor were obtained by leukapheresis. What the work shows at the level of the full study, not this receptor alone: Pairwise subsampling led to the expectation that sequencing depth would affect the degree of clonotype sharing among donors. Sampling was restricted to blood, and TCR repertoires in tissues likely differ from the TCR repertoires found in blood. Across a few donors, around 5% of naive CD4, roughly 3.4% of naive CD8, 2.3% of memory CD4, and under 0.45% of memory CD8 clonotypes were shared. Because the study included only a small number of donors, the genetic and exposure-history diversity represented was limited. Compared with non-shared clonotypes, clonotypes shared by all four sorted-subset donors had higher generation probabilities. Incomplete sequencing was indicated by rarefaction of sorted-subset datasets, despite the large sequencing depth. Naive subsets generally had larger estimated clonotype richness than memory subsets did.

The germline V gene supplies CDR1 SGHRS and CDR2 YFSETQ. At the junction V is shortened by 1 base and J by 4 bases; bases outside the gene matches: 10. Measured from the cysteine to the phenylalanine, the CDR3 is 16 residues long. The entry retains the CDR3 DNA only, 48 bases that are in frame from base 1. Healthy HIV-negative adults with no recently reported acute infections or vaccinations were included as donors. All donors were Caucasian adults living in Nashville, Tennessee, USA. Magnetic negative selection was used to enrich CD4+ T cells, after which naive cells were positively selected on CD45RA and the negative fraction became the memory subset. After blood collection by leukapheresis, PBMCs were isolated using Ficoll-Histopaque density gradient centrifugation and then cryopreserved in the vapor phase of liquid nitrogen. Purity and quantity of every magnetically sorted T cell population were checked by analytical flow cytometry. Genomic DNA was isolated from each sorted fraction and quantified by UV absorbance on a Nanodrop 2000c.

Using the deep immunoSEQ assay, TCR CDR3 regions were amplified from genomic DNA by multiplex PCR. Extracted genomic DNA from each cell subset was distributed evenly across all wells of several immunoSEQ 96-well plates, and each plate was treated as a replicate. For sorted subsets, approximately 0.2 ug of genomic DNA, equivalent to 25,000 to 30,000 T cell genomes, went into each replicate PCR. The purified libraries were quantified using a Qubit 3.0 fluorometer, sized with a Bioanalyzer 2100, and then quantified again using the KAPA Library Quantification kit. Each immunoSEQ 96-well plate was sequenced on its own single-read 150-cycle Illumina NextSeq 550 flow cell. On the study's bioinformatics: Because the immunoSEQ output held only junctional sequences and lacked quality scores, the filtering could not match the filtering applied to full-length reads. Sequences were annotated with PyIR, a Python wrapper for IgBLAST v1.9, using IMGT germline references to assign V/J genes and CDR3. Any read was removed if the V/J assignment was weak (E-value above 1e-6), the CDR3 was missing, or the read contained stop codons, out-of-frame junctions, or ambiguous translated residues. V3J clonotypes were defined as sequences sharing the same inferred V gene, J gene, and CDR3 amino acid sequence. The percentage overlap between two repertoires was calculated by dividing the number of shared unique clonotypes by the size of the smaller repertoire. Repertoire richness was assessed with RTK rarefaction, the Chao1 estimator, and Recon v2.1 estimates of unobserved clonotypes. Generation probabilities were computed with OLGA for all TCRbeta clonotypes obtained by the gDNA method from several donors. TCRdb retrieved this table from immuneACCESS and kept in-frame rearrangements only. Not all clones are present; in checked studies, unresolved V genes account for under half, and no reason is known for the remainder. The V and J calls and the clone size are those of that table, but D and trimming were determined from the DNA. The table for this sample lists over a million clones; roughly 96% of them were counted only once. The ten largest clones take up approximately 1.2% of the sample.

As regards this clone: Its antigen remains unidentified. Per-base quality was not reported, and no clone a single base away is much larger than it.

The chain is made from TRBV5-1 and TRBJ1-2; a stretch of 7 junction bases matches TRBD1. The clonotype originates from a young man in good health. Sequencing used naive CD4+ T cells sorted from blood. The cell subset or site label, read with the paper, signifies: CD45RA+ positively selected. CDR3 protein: CASSLPQGNLGYGYTF. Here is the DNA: TGCGCCAGCAGCTTGCCACAGGGGAATCTTGGCTATGGCTACACCTTC.